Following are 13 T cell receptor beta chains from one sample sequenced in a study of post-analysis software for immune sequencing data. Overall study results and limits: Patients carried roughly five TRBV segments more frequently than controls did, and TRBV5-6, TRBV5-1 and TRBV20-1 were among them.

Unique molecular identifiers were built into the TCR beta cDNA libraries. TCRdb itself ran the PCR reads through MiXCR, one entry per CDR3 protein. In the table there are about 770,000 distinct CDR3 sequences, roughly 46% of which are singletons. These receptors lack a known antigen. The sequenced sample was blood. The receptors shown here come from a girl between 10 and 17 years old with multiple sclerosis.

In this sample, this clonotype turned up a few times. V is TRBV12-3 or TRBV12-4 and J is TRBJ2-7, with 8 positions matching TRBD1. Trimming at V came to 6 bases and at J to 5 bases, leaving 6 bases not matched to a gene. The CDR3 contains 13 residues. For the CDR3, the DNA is TGTGCCAGCAGGGTGGACAGGGACCACGAGCAGTACTTC. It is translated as CASRVDRDHEQYF.

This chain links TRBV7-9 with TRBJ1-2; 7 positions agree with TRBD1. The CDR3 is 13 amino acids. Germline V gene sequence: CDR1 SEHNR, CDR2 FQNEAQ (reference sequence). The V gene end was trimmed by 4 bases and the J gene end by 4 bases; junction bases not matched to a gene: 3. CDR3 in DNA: TGTGCCAGCAGCTCGCAGGGGGTCTATGGCTACACCTTC. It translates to CASSSQGVYGYTF.

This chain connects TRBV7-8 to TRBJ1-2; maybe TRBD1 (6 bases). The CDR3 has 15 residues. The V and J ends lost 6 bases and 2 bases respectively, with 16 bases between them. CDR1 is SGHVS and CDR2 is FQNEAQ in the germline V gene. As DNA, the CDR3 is TGTGCCAGCAGTCTTTCCGGGACACTCAACTATGGCTACACCTTC. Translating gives CASSLSGTLNYGYTF. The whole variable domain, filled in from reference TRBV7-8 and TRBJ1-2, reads GAGVSQSPRYKVAKRGQDVALRCDPISGHVSLFWYQQALGQGPEFLTYFQNEAQLDKSGLPSDRFFAERPEGSVSTLKIQRTQQEDSAVYLCASSLSGTLNYGYTFGSGTRLTVV.

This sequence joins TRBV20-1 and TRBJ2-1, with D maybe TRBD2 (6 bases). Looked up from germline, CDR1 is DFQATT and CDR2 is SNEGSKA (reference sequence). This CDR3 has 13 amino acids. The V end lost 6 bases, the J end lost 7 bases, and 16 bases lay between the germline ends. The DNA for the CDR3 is TGCAGTGCCCCCGAAGGCGGGACGAATGAGCAGTTCTTC. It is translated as CSAPEGGTNEQFF.

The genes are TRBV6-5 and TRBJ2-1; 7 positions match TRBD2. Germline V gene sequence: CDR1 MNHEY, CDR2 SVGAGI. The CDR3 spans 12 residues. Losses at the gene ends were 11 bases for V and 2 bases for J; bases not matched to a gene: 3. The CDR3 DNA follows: TGTGCCGCGGGGGTTCCCTACAATGAGCAGTTCTTC. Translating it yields CAAGVPYNEQFF.

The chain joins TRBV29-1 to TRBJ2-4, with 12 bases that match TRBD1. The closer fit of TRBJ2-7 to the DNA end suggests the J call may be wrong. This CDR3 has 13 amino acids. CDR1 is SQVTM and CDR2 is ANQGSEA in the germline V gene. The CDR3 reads CSVPGQGAIEQYF. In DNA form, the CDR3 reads TGCAGCGTACCGGGACAGGGGGCGATCGAGCAGTACTTC.

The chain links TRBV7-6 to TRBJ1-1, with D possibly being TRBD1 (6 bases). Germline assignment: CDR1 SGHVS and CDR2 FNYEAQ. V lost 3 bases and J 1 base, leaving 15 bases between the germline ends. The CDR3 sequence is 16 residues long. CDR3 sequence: CASSLNQKDRNTEAFF. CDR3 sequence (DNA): TGTGCCAGCAGCTTGAATCAAAAGGACAGGAACACTGAAGCTTTCTTT. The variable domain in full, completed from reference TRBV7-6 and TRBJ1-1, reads GAGVSQSPRYKVTKRGQDVALRCDPISGHVSLYWYRQALGQGPEFLTYFNYEAQQDKSGLPNDRFSAERPEGSISTLTIQRTEQRDSAMYRCASSLNQKDRNTEAFFGQGTRLTVV.

For the CDR3, the DNA is TGTGCCAGCAGTTCAGCGGGATCCGGGGCCGAGCAGTACTTC. This codes for CASSSAGSGAEQYF. The chain couples TRBV6-6 to TRBJ2-5; 7 bases are a match to TRBD2. The DNA end lines up better with TRBJ2-7; the J call may be wrong. This CDR3 is built from 14 residues. Germline V gives CDR1 MNHNY, CDR2 SVGAGI (reference sequence).

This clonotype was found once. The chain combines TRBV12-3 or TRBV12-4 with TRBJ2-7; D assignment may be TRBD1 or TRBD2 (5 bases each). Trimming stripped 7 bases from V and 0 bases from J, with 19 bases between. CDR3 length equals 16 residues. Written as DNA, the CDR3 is TGTGCCAGCACCCTGGAAAGGGACGTGAGCTCCTACGAGCAGTACTTC. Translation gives CASTLERDVSSYEQYF.

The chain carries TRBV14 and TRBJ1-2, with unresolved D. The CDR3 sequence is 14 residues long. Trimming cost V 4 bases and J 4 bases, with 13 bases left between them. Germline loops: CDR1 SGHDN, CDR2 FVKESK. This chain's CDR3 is CASSRRRETYGYTF. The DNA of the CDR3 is TGTGCCAGCAGCCGAAGAAGGGAAACCTATGGCTACACCTTC. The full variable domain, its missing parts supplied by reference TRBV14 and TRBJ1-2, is EAGVTQFPSHSVIEKGQTVTLRCDPISGHDNLYWYRRVMGKEIKFLLHFVKESKQDESGMPNNRFLAERTGGTYSTLKVQPAELEDSGVYFCASSRRRETYGYTFGSGTRLTVV.

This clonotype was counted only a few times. The CDR3 is CASTSGGSDNEQFF. In DNA, the CDR3 is TGTGCCAGCACCTCGGGCGGGAGTGACAATGAGCAGTTCTTC. J is TRBJ2-1 and V is TRBV28; 7 nucleotides match TRBD2. V dropped 7 bases and J dropped 5; count of bases not matched to a gene: 8. Per germline, CDR1 MDHEN and CDR2 SYDVKM. This CDR3 has 14 residues.

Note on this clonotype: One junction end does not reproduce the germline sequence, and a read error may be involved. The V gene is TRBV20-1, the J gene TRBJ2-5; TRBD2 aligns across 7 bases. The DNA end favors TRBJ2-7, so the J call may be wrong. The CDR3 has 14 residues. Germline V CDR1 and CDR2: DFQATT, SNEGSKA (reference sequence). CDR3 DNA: TGCAGTGCCAGAGGCCGCCGGGGGGACTACGAGCAGTACTTC. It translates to CSARGRRGDYEQYF.

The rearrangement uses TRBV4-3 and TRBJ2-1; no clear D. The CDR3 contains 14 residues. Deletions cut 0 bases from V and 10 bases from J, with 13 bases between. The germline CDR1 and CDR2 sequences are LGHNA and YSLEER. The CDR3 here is CASSQDKLVGEQFF. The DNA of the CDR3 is TGCGCCAGCAGCCAAGATAAATTGGTGGGAGAGCAGTTCTTC.